The 5 T cell receptor beta chains in this list originate from one sample, sequenced in a study of regulatory T cells in long-lasting Graves disease. Noted time point: persistent/refractory GD, antithyroid drugs over 5 years with positive TRAb. Preparation of the TCR library used RNA extracted from PBMCs. Arm-PCR of CDR3 regions with iRepertoire HTBI primers generated TCR beta libraries. TCRdb recomputed calls from the multiplex PCR reads with MiXCR, one row per CDR3 protein. The sample lists 390,000 or so distinct CDR3 sequences, roughly 25% occurring once. Sequenced material: peripheral blood mononuclear cells (PBMCs), taken when the disease was refractory, from a patient treated with antithyroid drugs. The receptors shown here come from a middle-aged woman with Graves disease.

CDR3 in DNA: TGTGCCAGCAGCCCGCTTGGGGCCCTTTCAGATACGCAGTATTTT. This gives the protein CASSPLGALSDTQYF. The chain links TRBV11-1 to TRBJ2-3, with D maybe TRBD1 (5 bases). CDR1 is SGHAT and CDR2 is FQDESV in the germline V gene (reference sequence). CDR3 length: 15 amino acids. The ends were cut back, 5 bases at V and 4 bases at J, with 16 bases in the middle.

This chain links TRBV5-5 with TRBJ2-6; D uncertain. Trimming stripped 0 bases from V and 0 bases from J, with 10 bases between. The CDR3 sequence is 17 residues long. The germline V gene has CDR1 SGHKS and CDR2 YYEKEE (reference sequence). CDR3 sequence reads: CASSLGAGNSGANVLTF. The CDR3 DNA reads as TGTGCCAGCAGCTTGGGTGCAGGAAACTCTGGGGCCAACGTCCTGACTTTC.

Ten or more counts support this clonotype. The chain joins TRBV28 to TRBJ1-1, with D uncertain. This CDR3 contains 15 residues. The germline gives CDR1 MDHEN, CDR2 SYDVKM. The V and J ends lost 6 bases and 1 base respectively, with 15 bases between them. The CDR3 protein is CASRQSPFGNTEAFF. CDR3 sequence (DNA): TGTGCCAGCAGGCAGAGTCCCTTCGGGAACACTGAAGCTTTCTTT.

This clonotype was recorded at least ten times. The rearrangement links TRBV13 to TRBJ2-5; 7 nucleotides agree with TRBD2. Looked up from germline, CDR1 is PRHDT and CDR2 is FYEKMQ (reference sequence). The CDR3 consists of 14 residues. The J segment lost 3 bases and the V segment lost 4 bases, leaving 5 bases of the junction unmatched. This CDR3 reads CASSSHGGEETQYF. The DNA of the CDR3 is TGTGCCAGCAGCTCGCATGGGGGGGAAGAGACCCAGTACTTC.

CDR3 in amino acids: CASSYSYAGSGNTIYF. CDR3 DNA sequence: TGTGCCAGCAGTTACTCGTATGCCGGATCTGGAAACACCATATATTTT. The J gene is TRBJ1-3, the V gene TRBV6-2 or TRBV6-3; D is undetermined. Germline CDR1 is MNHEY and CDR2 is SVGEGT. This CDR3 has 16 residues. Trimming took 0 bases from V and 1 from J, leaving 10 bases between them.